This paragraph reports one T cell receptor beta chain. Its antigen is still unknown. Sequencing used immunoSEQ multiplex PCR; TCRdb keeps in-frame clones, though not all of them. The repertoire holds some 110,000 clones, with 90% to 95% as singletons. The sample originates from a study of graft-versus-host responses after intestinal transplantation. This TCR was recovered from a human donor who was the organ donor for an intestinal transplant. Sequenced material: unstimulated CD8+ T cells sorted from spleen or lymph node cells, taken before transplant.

CDR3 DNA: TGTGCCAGCAGCGTAGGGCCCTTCGATGAGCAGTTCTTC. Translation: CASSVGPFDEQFF. The rearrangement links TRBV9 to TRBJ2-1; D is unclear. CDR3 size: 13 residues. V lost 0 bases and J 8 bases, leaving 9 bases between the germline ends. CDR1 is SGDLS, CDR2 YYNGEE, per germline.